This T cell receptor beta chain was profiled in a study of cytomegalovirus exposure and HLA in healthy donors. In its sample, this clone was seen a few times. The primer mix had 60 Vbeta and 13 Jbeta primers. The assay was immunoSEQ multiplex PCR, and TCRdb's table has in-frame clones only and misses some. The repertoire holds roughly 130,000 clones, with 80% to 85% as singletons. The CDR3 sequence is 15 residues long. Germline CDR1 and CDR2: SEHNR and FQNEAQ (reference sequence). V shed 0 bases and J shed 6 bases, with 9 bases lying between them. Healthy bone marrow donors made up the donor group. The TCR comes from a boy between 10 and 17 years old in good health and CMV-seronegative. This chain links TRBV7-9 with TRBJ1-6; maybe TRBD1 (5 bases). Sequenced input: PBMCs. CDR3 nucleotides: TGTGCCAGCAGCTTAGCTTCAGGGATTAATTCACCCCTCCACTTT. Encoded protein: CASSLASGINSPLHF.